One and the same sample provided the 31 T cell receptor beta chains below, sequenced in a study of Ad26.COV2.S vaccination and SARS-CoV-2 variants. Generated by immunoSEQ multiplex PCR, the TCRdb table keeps only in-frame clones and is missing some. The table has approximately 340,000 clones, about 91% seen once. The sequencing here drew on peripheral blood, taken after recovery from COVID-19. These receptors originate from a human donor who had recovered from COVID-19.

This clone was counted a single time. The chain combines TRBV19 with TRBJ1-1; perhaps TRBD1 as D (6 bases). Germline V CDR1 and CDR2: LNHDA, SQIVND (reference sequence). Between the trimmed V and J ends, which lost 5 bases and 4 bases, there was a span of 14 bases. The CDR3 sequence is 14 residues long. Here the CDR3 DNA reads TGTGCCAGTAGTTACGGGGGCCTTAGCACTGAAGCTTTCTTT. It is translated as CASSYGGLSTEAFF.

A word on this clone: Within the sample, other DNA sequences also encode this same CDR3. CDR3 protein: CASSPSGGAYNEQFF. DNA of the CDR3: TGTGCCAGCAGCCCTAGCGGGGGGGCCTACAATGAGCAGTTCTTC. The rearrangement uses TRBV7-2 and TRBJ2-1, with 12 bases fitting TRBD2. This CDR3 spans 15 amino acids. The germline V gene has CDR1 SGHTA and CDR2 FQGNSA. Unmatched junction bases numbered 1, after V lost 5 bases and J lost 2 bases. The full variable domain, its missing parts supplied by reference TRBV7-2 and TRBJ2-1, is GAGVSQSPSNKVTEKGKDVELRCDPISGHTALYWYRQSLGQGLEFLIYFQGNSAPDKSGLPSDRFSAERTGGSVSTLTIQRTQQEDSAVYLCASSPSGGAYNEQFFGPGTRLTVL.

This clone has only one observation. This chain links TRBV9 with TRBJ2-3; D is undetermined. Trimming pared 0 bases from V and 6 bases from J, leaving 5 bases between. The CDR3 is 12 residues long. The germline CDR1 and CDR2 sequences are SGDLS and YYNGEE. The CDR3 bases are TGTGCCAGCAGCGTAGAAGGGGATACGCAGTATTTT. Amino acid sequence: CASSVEGDTQYF.

The rearrangement uses TRBV27 and TRBJ2-5; maybe TRBD2 (5 bases). V dropped 3 bases and J dropped 4 bases, with 9 bases sitting between them. This CDR3 has 13 residues. The V gene's germline CDR1 is MNHEY and CDR2 SMNVEV (reference sequence). Here the CDR3 DNA reads TGTGCCAGCAGTTTGATCAGCGGAGAGACCCAGTACTTC. Translating gives CASSLISGETQYF.

The chain combines TRBV7-8 with TRBJ2-5; no definite D call. Between the trimmed V and J ends, which lost 5 bases and 7 bases, there was a span of 8 bases. The CDR3 spans 11 residues. CDR1 is SGHVS, CDR2 FQNEAQ, per germline. CDR3 loop: CASSTLGTQYF. DNA of the CDR3: TGTGCCAGCAGCACGTTGGGGACCCAGTACTTC.

This chain joins TRBV5-1 and TRBJ2-3; D uncertain. Trimming cost V 2 bases and J 5 bases, with 3 bases left between them. Looked up from germline, CDR1 is SGHRS and CDR2 is YFSETQ. This CDR3 is built from 11 residues. CDR3 DNA sequence: TGCGCCAGCAGCTTCAGAGATACGCAGTATTTT. This encodes CASSFRDTQYF.

There are a few counts of this clone. The chain recombines TRBV6-2 or TRBV6-3 with TRBJ2-7; 7 bases match TRBD1. Germline loops: CDR1 MNHEY, CDR2 SVGEGT. The CDR3 has 14 residues. V gave up 6 bases and J gave up 0 bases; unmatched junction bases: 5. This chain's CDR3 is CASRYGTASYEQYF. The CDR3 DNA is TGTGCCAGCAGGTACGGGACAGCCTCCTACGAGCAGTACTTC.

The chain combines TRBV7-3 with TRBJ2-3; 8 nucleotides align to TRBD2. Germline V gene data show CDR1 as SGHTA and CDR2 as FQGTGA. V lost 5 bases to trimming and J lost 1 base; unmatched junction nucleotides: 8. The CDR3 contains 16 residues. DNA of the CDR3: TGTGCCAGCAGCCCCGGGGGGGCGACGGGCACAGATACGCAGTATTTT. Translation: CASSPGGATGTDTQYF.

This sequence joins TRBV29-1 and TRBJ2-7; D may correspond to TRBD1 or TRBD2 (7 bases each). Germline values: CDR1 SQVTM, CDR2 ANQGSEA. This CDR3 is built from 13 residues. Trimming shortened V by 4 bases and J by 7 bases, and 17 bases separated the two germline ends. CDR3 nucleotides: TGCAGCGTTGGCGGGGGAGGGGGCCCGGAGCAGTACTTC. Amino acids: CSVGGGGGPEQYF.

About this clone itself: The sample holds other DNA sequences that translate to the same CDR3. J is TRBJ2-7 and V is TRBV5-4; perhaps TRBD2 as D (6 bases). Germline V gene data show CDR1 as SGHNT and CDR2 as YYREEE (reference sequence). The CDR3 is 15 amino acids. The V end lost 0 bases, the J end lost 0 bases, and 10 bases lay between the germline ends. The CDR3 sequence: CASSLGGGSSYEQYF. The CDR3 DNA sequence: TGTGCCAGCAGCTTGGGTGGGGGGAGCTCCTACGAGCAGTACTTC.

The gene calls are TRBV5-1 and TRBJ2-7; D is possibly TRBD2 (7 bases). The CDR3 runs to 14 residues. Per the germline V gene, CDR1 is SGHRS and CDR2 is YFSETQ. Between the trimmed V and J ends, which lost 1 base and 7 bases, there was a span of 15 bases. The CDR3 region has the DNA TGCGCCAGCAGCTTGACGGGGGGCTTTTCGGAGCAGTACTTC. Translated, it gives CASSLTGGFSEQYF.

The V gene is TRBV9, the J gene TRBJ2-2; TRBD2 might be the D (5 bases). Germline V gene data show CDR1 as SGDLS and CDR2 as YYNGEE. There are 14 residues in the CDR3. V dropped 6 bases and J dropped 4 bases, with 13 bases sitting between them. CDR3 nucleotides: TGTGCCAGCATGAGTGGGAGAAGCACCGGGGAGCTGTTTTTT. It yields the protein CASMSGRSTGELFF.

The chain has TRBV21-1 and TRBJ2-7; the listed D gene, TRBD1, was not tested against the DNA. TRBV21-1 is reported as a pseudogene. The CDR3 totals 16 residues. CDR3 sequence: CASSAGRAGGFYEQYF. In nucleotides, the CDR3 is TGTGCCAGCAGTGCCGGACGGGCAGGGGGCTTCTACGAGCAGTACTTC.

To note about this clone: Within the sample, other DNA sequences also encode this same CDR3. This chain's CDR3 is CASSLEGGNTEAFF. The CDR3 nucleotides are TGTGCCAGCAGTTTGGAGGGGGGGAACACTGAAGCTTTCTTT. The rearrangement links TRBV27 to TRBJ1-1, with D tentatively TRBD1 (6 bases). The CDR3 covers 14 residues. From germline, CDR1 is MNHEY and CDR2 SMNVEV (reference sequence). Trimming removed 3 bases from V and 1 base from J, with 9 bases in between.

This sequence joins TRBV3-1 (or the pseudogene TRBV3-2) and TRBJ1-2; D is unresolved. The CDR3 spans 14 residues. V was trimmed by 0 bases and J by 4 bases, leaving 9 bases between them. Germline CDR1 LGHDT, CDR2 YNNKEL (reference sequence). The CDR3 sequence: CASSQEQLGYGYTF. The CDR3 nucleotides are TGTGCCAGCAGCCAAGAACAGCTTGGCTATGGCTACACCTTC.

J is TRBJ1-1 and V is TRBV7-2; D unresolved. The CDR3 has 15 amino acids. Trimming removed 1 base at V and 0 bases at J, with 9 bases between. The germline V gene encodes CDR1 SGHTA and CDR2 FQGNSA. CDR3 DNA sequence: TGTGCCAGCAGCTTAGAAATCCTCATGAACACTGAAGCTTTCTTT. Amino acid sequence: CASSLEILMNTEAFF.

V and J are TRBV19 and TRBJ2-5; 7 bases agree with TRBD1. The ends lost 4 bases at V and 0 bases at J; junction bases unmatched: 8. Germline V gene data show CDR1 as LNHDA and CDR2 as SQIVND (reference sequence). This CDR3 has 16 amino acids. CDR3 amino acids: CASSTIGQEDQETQYF. CDR3 DNA sequence: TGTGCCAGTAGTACAATTGGACAGGAGGACCAAGAGACCCAGTACTTC.

This chain joins TRBV14 and TRBJ1-2, with D perhaps TRBD1 (6 bases). CDR3 size: 16 residues. V was pared by 1 base and J by 1 base, with 13 bases between. Germline lookup yields CDR1 SGHDN and CDR2 FVKESK. In DNA, the CDR3 is TGTGCCAGCAGCCAAGTCGGGACACAGTTTAACTATGGCTACACCTTC. Protein: CASSQVGTQFNYGYTF.

The V and J genes are TRBV7-9 and TRBJ2-7; 7 bases fit TRBD1. Germline V lookup: CDR1 SEHNR, CDR2 FQNEAQ (reference sequence). V lost 4 bases to trimming and J lost 0 bases; unmatched junction nucleotides: 9. The CDR3 has 16 amino acids. CDR3 in amino acids: CASSSPARDSSYEQYF. In DNA form, the CDR3 reads TGTGCCAGCAGCTCCCCCGCCCGGGACAGCTCCTACGAGCAGTACTTC.

The chain couples TRBV27 to TRBJ1-2; the D gene is possibly TRBD1 (6 bases). There are 12 residues in the CDR3. Trimming cost V 5 bases and J 8 bases, with 12 bases left between them. Germline V gene sequence: CDR1 MNHEY, CDR2 SMNVEV (reference sequence). CDR3 sequence reads: CASSPSGAGYTF. In DNA, the CDR3 is TGTGCCAGCAGTCCCTCAGGGGCAGGCTACACCTTC.

This clone was seen just once. The J gene is TRBJ1-6, the V gene TRBV9; D not certain. Trimming removed 2 bases from V and 7 bases from J, with 10 bases in between. This CDR3 region has 14 residues. Germline V lookup: CDR1 SGDLS, CDR2 YYNGEE. The CDR3 is CASSVAAENSPLHF. For the CDR3, the DNA is TGTGCCAGCAGCGTGGCGGCTGAGAATTCACCCCTCCACTTT.

Points on this clone: Other DNA sequences in the sample encode the same CDR3. The chain carries TRBV7-9 and TRBJ2-7; maybe TRBD1 (5 bases). Germline CDR1 is SEHNR and CDR2 is FQNEAQ (reference sequence). V gave up 6 bases and J gave up 1 base, with 13 bases separating them. The CDR3 sequence is 14 residues long. The CDR3 reads CASSPQGVSYEQYF. CDR3 bases: TGTGCCAGCAGTCCCCAGGGCGTTTCCTACGAGCAGTACTTC. The full variable domain, in which reference TRBV7-9 and TRBJ2-7 provide the parts outside the CDR3, is DTGVSQNPRHKITKRGQNVTFRCDPISEHNRLYWYRQTLGQGPEFLTYFQNEAQLEKSRLLSDRFSAERPKGSFSTLEIQRTEQGDSAMYLCASSPQGVSYEQYFGPGTRLTVT.

The rearrangement links TRBV28 to TRBJ2-1, with a possible D match to TRBD2 (5 bases). Trimming took 6 bases from V and 5 from J, leaving 11 bases between them. The CDR3 has 13 amino acids. Germline CDR1 is MDHEN and CDR2 is SYDVKM. DNA of the CDR3: TGTGCCAGCAGCCAAACTAGAGACAATGAGCAGTTCTTC. This sequence encodes CASSQTRDNEQFF.

The J gene is TRBJ2-3, the V gene TRBV11-3; TRBD1 aligns across 10 bases. The CDR3 totals 15 residues. J was trimmed by 2 bases and V by 5 bases; bases with no gene match: 4. In germline, CDR1 is SGHNT, CDR2 YENEEA. The CDR3 here is CASSQGQGVTDTQYF. CDR3 DNA: TGTGCCAGCAGCCAAGGACAGGGGGTCACAGATACGCAGTATTTT.

The gene calls are TRBV2 and TRBJ1-1, with 7 nucleotides matching TRBD1. Losses at the gene ends were 6 bases for V and 5 bases for J; bases not matched to a gene: 9. CDR3 length equals 14 residues. Germline CDR1 and CDR2: SNHLY and FYNNEI. The CDR3 spells CASREIQGRTEAFF. The DNA for the CDR3 is TGTGCCAGCAGAGAGATACAGGGGAGGACTGAAGCTTTCTTT.

J is TRBJ2-5 and V is TRBV11-2, with D unresolved. With 0 bases removed from V and 4 bases from J, the gap between germline ends came to 12 bases. CDR1 and CDR2 (germline): SGHAT, FQNNGV. The CDR3 consists of 15 residues. The CDR3 DNA is TGTGCCAGCAGCTTAGATCCGAGCAGGAGAGAGACCCAGTACTTC. It translates to CASSLDPSRRETQYF.

This sequence joins TRBV21-1 and TRBJ1-6; the D call TRBD1 from the table was never checked on the DNA. TRBV21-1 is deemed a pseudogene. This CDR3 has 16 residues. This CDR3 is CASSKLRRQGKSPLHF. CDR3 nucleotides: TGTGCCAGCAGCAAGCTACGGCGACAGGGAAAATCACCCCTCCACTTT.

The J gene is TRBJ2-3, the V gene TRBV20-1, with TRBD2 matching 7 bases. After removal of 3 bases from V and 0 bases from J, the junction contained 9 bases not matched to a gene. CDR1 is DFQATT and CDR2 is SNEGSKA in the germline V gene (reference sequence). The CDR3 is 16 amino acids. The CDR3 bases are TGCAGTGCTAGTCCCCTAGCGGTCCCTAGCACAGATACGCAGTATTTT. Encoded protein: CSASPLAVPSTDTQYF.

V and J are TRBV7-9 and TRBJ1-2; D is ambiguous. The V end lost 5 bases, the J end lost 8 bases, and 9 bases lay between the germline ends. CDR1 is SEHNR and CDR2 is FQNEAQ in the germline V gene (reference sequence). The CDR3 is made up of 11 amino acids. The CDR3 DNA sequence: TGTGCCAGCAGCCCTAGCTACGGCTACACCTTC. Its translation is CASSPSYGYTF. The complete variable domain, with remaining parts taken from reference TRBV7-9 and TRBJ1-2, reads DTGVSQNPRHKITKRGQNVTFRCDPISEHNRLYWYRQTLGQGPEFLTYFQNEAQLEKSRLLSDRFSAERPKGSFSTLEIQRTEQGDSAMYLCASSPSYGYTFGSGTRLTVV.

Remarks on this clone: This same CDR3 is encoded by further DNA sequences in the sample. V gene TRBV4-1 combines with J gene TRBJ1-6; D remains unclear. Trimming removed 0 bases at V and 6 bases at J, with 6 bases between. The CDR3 length is 14 residues. The germline V gene encodes CDR1 MGHRA and CDR2 YSYEKL. As DNA, the CDR3 is TGCGCCAGCAGCCAAGACCGGGGTAATTCACCCCTCCACTTT. It translates to CASSQDRGNSPLHF.

The chain is built from TRBV11-2 and TRBJ2-7; weak D call: TRBD2 (6 bases). CDR3 length: 15 amino acids. Germline values: CDR1 SGHAT, CDR2 FQNNGV. V lost 1 base, J lost 3 bases, and 13 bases lay in between. CDR3 loop: CASSLGLGAGYEQYF. CDR3 in DNA: TGTGCCAGCAGCTTAGGACTAGGGGCCGGCTACGAGCAGTACTTC. Full variable domain (outside the CDR3, taken from reference TRBV11-2 and TRBJ2-7): EAGVAQSPRYKIIEKRQSVAFWCNPISGHATLYWYQQILGQGPKLLIQFQNNGVVDDSQLPKDRFSAERLKGVDSTLKIQPAKLEDSAVYLCASSLGLGAGYEQYFGPGTRLTVT.